The clone carrying this TCR beta chain was observed a handful of times. Its antigen is still unknown. This specimen belongs to a study of T-cell memory formation after mild COVID-19. Looking at the study overall: The study found TCR clusters largely donor specific. Overall study findings and caveats: Proof of SARS-CoV-2 specificity was absent for the second-wave clones that crested on day 37.

J lost 6 bases, V lost 4 bases, and 8 bases had no gene match. From germline, CDR1 is DFQATT and CDR2 SNEGSKA (reference sequence). CDR3 size: 14 residues. Constant-segment primers were used for 5'RACE, and the resulting TCR alpha and TCR beta cDNA libraries carried sample barcodes and UMIs. TCRdb analysed the 5' RACE reads with MiXCR anew, one entry per CDR3 protein. The sample carries around 420,000 distinct CDR3 sequences, around 24% recorded once. This clonotype originated in an adult woman who had mild COVID-19 (a few samples of this study predate the infection). Cell type and time point are not known. Material for sequencing was PBMCs or a T cell subset sorted from them (not recorded which). V is TRBV20-1 and J is TRBJ2-3; 9 bases are shared with TRBD2. CDR3 coding DNA: TGCAGTGCTATCGGCGGGAGGGCCGGGGATACGCAGTATTTT. As protein: CSAIGGRAGDTQYF.